This TCR beta chain appears in the sequencing data of a study of blood T cell repertoires in COVID-19. Study-wide context: Acute and convalescent COVID-19 specimens originated in the United States, Italy and Spain.

Germline CDR1 is SGDLS and CDR2 is YYNGEE. The J segment lost 4 bases and the V segment lost 2 bases, leaving 10 bases of the junction unmatched. CDR3 length equals 19 residues. During the 2 weeks before they entered the study, exposed participants had met someone with a PCR-confirmed or clinician-diagnosed COVID-19 case. As handled by the study authors: Estimates of nucleated cell counts were drawn from the amplification of reference gene primers. Generated by immunoSEQ multiplex PCR, the TCRdb table keeps only in-frame clones and is missing some. V, J and clone size derive from that table, while D and trimming were established from the DNA sequence. This table holds some 240,000 clones, approximately 85% found once.

The V gene is TRBV9, the J gene TRBJ2-3; TRBD2 matches at 16 bases. The source is a woman in her forties or fifties who had been exposed to COVID-19. Sequences were obtained from PBMCs or T cells enriched from blood (not recorded which). The CDR3 DNA reads TGTGCCAGCAGCGTCGCACCCTTCGGGACTAGCGGGGGGGCAGATACGCAGTATTTT. Translating it yields CASSVAPFGTSGGADTQYF.